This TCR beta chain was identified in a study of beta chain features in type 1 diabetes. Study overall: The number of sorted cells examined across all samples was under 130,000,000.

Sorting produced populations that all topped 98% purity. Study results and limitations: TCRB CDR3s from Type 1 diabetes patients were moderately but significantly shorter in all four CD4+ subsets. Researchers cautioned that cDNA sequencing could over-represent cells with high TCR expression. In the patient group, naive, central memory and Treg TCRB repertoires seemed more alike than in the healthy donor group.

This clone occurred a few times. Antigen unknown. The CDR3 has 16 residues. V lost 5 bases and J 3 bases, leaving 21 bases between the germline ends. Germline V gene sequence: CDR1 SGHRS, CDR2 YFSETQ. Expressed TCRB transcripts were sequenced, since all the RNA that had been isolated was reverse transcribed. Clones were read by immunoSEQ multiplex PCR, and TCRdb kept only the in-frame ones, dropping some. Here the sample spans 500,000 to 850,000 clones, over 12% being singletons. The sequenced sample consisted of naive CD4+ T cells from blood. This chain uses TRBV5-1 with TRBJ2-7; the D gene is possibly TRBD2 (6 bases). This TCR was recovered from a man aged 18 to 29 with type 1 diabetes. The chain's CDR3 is CASRNTSRTNFYEQYF. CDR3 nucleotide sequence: TGCGCCAGCAGGAATACGAGTCGGACTAATTTCTACGAGCAGTACTTC.